This T cell receptor (beta chain) derives from a study of shared clonotypes between healthy human individuals. Donation came from healthy HIV-negative adults that had no recent acute infections or vaccinations. Findings of the study overall: Shared clonotypes across all four donors exceeded non-shared ones in generation probability. Around 5% was the fraction of naive CD4 clonotypes found shared across a handful of donors.

Researchers divided each subset's genomic DNA evenly across several immunoSEQ plates. Libraries were prepared by immunoSEQ multiplex PCR; TCRdb keeps only in-frame clonotypes and omits some of them. The table shows about 2.4 million clones, with roughly 92% occurring only once. Turning to this clone: Its target is unknown. Additional DNA sequences in this sample encode the identical CDR3.

Deletions cut 4 bases from V and 3 bases from J, with 11 bases between. The CDR3 is made up of 13 amino acids. CDR1 is SGHRS, CDR2 YFSETQ, per germline. V gene TRBV5-1 combines with J gene TRBJ2-7; D is perhaps TRBD1 (6 bases). The source material was naive CD4+ T cells sorted from blood. Indicated subset: CD45RA+ positively selected. This clonotype was sampled from a man aged 18 to 29 in good health. The CDR3 here is CASSPGQIYEQYF. CDR3 nucleotide sequence: TGCGCCAGCAGCCCCGGACAGATCTACGAGCAGTACTTC.